Here is one T cell receptor beta chain with its context. Its antigen remains unknown. V lost 5 bases, J lost 5 bases, and 13 bases lay in between. CDR1 is SGHRS, CDR2 YFSETQ, per germline. The CDR3 sequence is 14 residues long. With 60 Vbeta and 13 Jbeta primers, the PCR was carried out. Using immunoSEQ multiplex PCR, the repertoire was profiled, and TCRdb retains in-frame clones only, with some absent. The sample has fewer than 65,000 clones, under 85% seen once. The data were obtained in a study of cytomegalovirus exposure and HLA in healthy donors. Study-level points and caveats: Some public TCRs appeared in many individuals, while most sequences were rare. Association of roughly 17,000 TCR beta sequences with HLA alleles was found at 0.05 false discovery rate in a later analysis.

The clonotype comes from a man between 50 and 59 years old in good health and CMV-seronegative. The rearrangement uses TRBV5-1 and TRBJ1-4; unclear D gene. The sequencing sample was made of PBMCs. As DNA, the CDR3 is TGCGCCAGCAGGAGGGAGGTGACGAATGAAAAACTGTTTTTT. Its protein product is CASRREVTNEKLFF.